These 29 T cell receptor beta chains were sequenced from one sample in a study of low-dose radiotherapy and immunotherapy resistance in tumors. Noted time point: after trial treatment. The treatment is: LDRT plus nivolumab, ipilimumab, low-dose cyclophosphamide and aspirin (RACIN trial). Alpha- and beta-chain coverage of first-strand cDNA came from TRAV- and TRBV-specific primers. TCR amplification used 15 to 20 PCR cycles, a constant-region primer and a V-primer adapter. TCRdb reprocessed the reads with MiXCR, giving one entry per CDR3 protein. Counted here are about 58,000 distinct CDR3 sequences, about 23% occurring once; the ten biggest clones make up 6.5% to 8%. The material was PBMCs, obtained after low-dose radiotherapy plus immunotherapy. These receptors all come from a male donor with prostate cancer.

In its sample, this clonotype was seen many times. This rearrangement joins TRBV18 to TRBJ1-4; D possibly corresponds to TRBD1 (6 bases). Trimming shortened V by 3 bases and J by 7 bases, and 9 bases separated the two germline ends. The CDR3 has 13 amino acids. Germline V gene sequence: CDR1 KGHSH, CDR2 LQKENI. The CDR3 nucleotides read TGTGCCAGCTCACCCGGAGGGGGTGAAAAACTGTTTTTT. This translates into CASSPGGGEKLFF.

In its sample, this clonotype was seen many times. The chain is built from TRBV20-1 and TRBJ2-5; D gene unclear. The CDR3 length is 13 residues. Trimming shortened V by 6 bases and J by 2 bases, and 13 bases separated the two germline ends. The germline V gene encodes CDR1 DFQATT and CDR2 SNEGSKA (reference sequence). The CDR3 loop is CSAGPADQETQYF. The CDR3, as DNA: TGCAGTGCAGGACCCGCCGATCAAGAGACCCAGTACTTC.

The rearrangement uses TRBV5-6 and TRBJ2-2; TRBD1 matches at 10 bases. Unmatched junction bases numbered 3, after V lost 1 base and J lost 6 bases. Germline V lookup: CDR1 SGHDT, CDR2 YYEEEE. The CDR3 totals 15 residues. The CDR3 protein is CASSLTGTGAGELFF. The CDR3 DNA sequence: TGTGCCAGCAGCTTGACCGGGACAGGGGCCGGGGAGCTGTTTTTT.

This clonotype was seen repeatedly, ten times or more. This chain uses TRBV11-2 with TRBJ2-2; D is ambiguous. CDR1 and CDR2 from the germline V gene are SGHAT and FQNNGV. This CDR3 region has 14 residues. V lost 6 bases and J lost 6, with 14 bases in between. CDR3 residues: CASRAIGGPGELFF. The DNA of the CDR3 is TGTGCCAGCAGGGCGATTGGTGGACCCGGGGAGCTGTTTTTT.

This clonotype was observed at least ten times. The chain recombines TRBV14 with TRBJ1-6, with 7 positions matching TRBD1. The CDR3 spans 14 residues. Trimming took 3 bases from V and 8 from J; bases not matched to a gene: 4. The germline CDR1 and CDR2 sequences are SGHDN and FVKESK. The CDR3 DNA follows: TGTGCCAGCAGCCACCGGGACAGATATTCACCCCTCCACTTT. Translating it yields CASSHRDRYSPLHF.

On this clonotype: One base away lies a much larger clone, so this may be a sequencing read error. The chain employs TRBV20-1 and TRBJ2-5; D gene ambiguous. This CDR3 comprises 15 residues. Trimming removed 5 bases at V and 1 base at J, with 17 bases between. CDR1 and CDR2 (germline): DFQATT, SNEGSKA (reference sequence). In DNA, the CDR3 is TGCAGTGCTCGTGTCACTGGTACAGCCCAAGAGACCCAGTACTTC. Translating it yields CSARVTGTAQETQYF.

Turning to this clonotype: It may be a read error: a sequence one base away is much more abundant. The J gene is TRBJ1-6, the V gene TRBV7-9; 8 nucleotides align to TRBD1. CDR1 and CDR2 from the germline V gene are SEHNR and FQNEAQ (reference sequence). The CDR3 covers 14 residues. Unmatched junction bases numbered 8, after V lost 8 bases and J lost 8 bases. The CDR3 reads CASGYGQGHSPLHF. As DNA, the CDR3 is TGTGCCAGCGGCTATGGACAGGGTCATTCACCCCTCCACTTT.

A few counts support this clonotype. The DNA for the CDR3 is TGTGCCAGCAGCCGTGGAGTGGGCCGACCCCCGGATACGCAGTATTTT. Its translation is CASSRGVGRPPDTQYF. The V gene is TRBV6-5, the J gene TRBJ2-3; no reliable D call. The CDR3 extends over 16 amino acids. Trimming removed 6 bases at V and 6 bases at J, with 22 bases between. The germline CDR1 and CDR2 sequences are MNHEY and SVGAGI.

A few counts support this clonotype. The CDR3 sequence: CASSDGGPGEQFF. CDR3 in DNA: TGCGCCAGCAGTGATGGGGGGCCCGGTGAGCAGTTCTTC. This sequence joins TRBV10-2 and TRBJ2-1; possibly TRBD1 or TRBD2 for D (6 bases each). The CDR3 extends over 13 amino acids. Trimming took off 3 bases at V and 9 bases at J, with 12 bases between the two ends. Germline V gives CDR1 WSHSY, CDR2 SAAADI.

The sample holds many counts of this clonotype. This chain connects TRBV6-1 to TRBJ2-7, with 7 bases aligning to TRBD1. CDR3 size: 16 residues. The V gene end was trimmed by 3 bases and the J gene end by 3 bases; junction bases not matched to a gene: 11. Germline CDR1 is MNHNS and CDR2 is SASEGT. This chain's CDR3 is CASSETDRVGVYEQYF. As DNA, the CDR3 is TGTGCCAGCAGTGAGACCGACAGGGTGGGAGTCTACGAGCAGTACTTC.

This clonotype was recorded at least ten times. V gene TRBV7-2 combines with J gene TRBJ2-5; perhaps TRBD1 as D (6 bases). The CDR3 has 14 residues. Trimming shortened V by 2 bases and J by 3 bases, and 10 bases separated the two germline ends. Germline V CDR1 and CDR2: SGHTA, FQGNSA. The CDR3 loop is CASSLSPGEETQYF. In DNA form, the CDR3 reads TGTGCCAGCAGCTTAAGTCCAGGGGAAGAGACCCAGTACTTC. The full variable domain, in which reference TRBV7-2 and TRBJ2-5 provide the parts outside the CDR3, is GAGVSQSPSNKVTEKGKDVELRCDPISGHTALYWYRQSLGQGLEFLIYFQGNSAPDKSGLPSDRFSAERTGGSVSTLTIQRTQQEDSAVYLCASSLSPGEETQYFGPGTRLLVL.

As regards this clonotype: A far larger clone lies a single base away; this is likely a read error. The chain is built from TRBV6-1 and TRBJ2-1; D may be TRBD2 (6 bases). Germline lookup yields CDR1 MNHNS and CDR2 SASEGT. The CDR3 sequence is 13 residues long. The CDR3 spells CASRAGRYNKQFF. CDR3 coding DNA: TGCGCCAGCAGGGCAGGGAGGTACAATAAGCAGTTCTTC.

This clonotype showed up many times. The chain uses TRBV20-1 and TRBJ2-2, with TRBD2 matching 7 bases. The germline gives CDR1 DFQATT, CDR2 SNEGSKA (reference sequence). Trimming at V came to 1 base and at J to 3 bases, leaving 8 bases not matched to a gene. The CDR3 extends over 16 amino acids. The chain's CDR3 is CSARVGLAEHTGELFF. Written as DNA, the CDR3 is TGCAGTGCTAGAGTCGGTCTAGCGGAACACACCGGGGAGCTGTTTTTT.

There are many counts of this clonotype. The gene calls are TRBV20-1 and TRBJ2-3; D unresolved. V was trimmed by 3 bases and J by 0 bases, leaving 4 bases between them. This CDR3 is 12 amino acids long. Germline assignment: CDR1 DFQATT and CDR2 SNEGSKA (reference sequence). The CDR3 region is CSASGSTDTQYF. As DNA, the CDR3 is TGCAGTGCTAGCGGGAGCACAGATACGCAGTATTTT.

This clonotype showed up many times. J is TRBJ2-3 and V is TRBV12-3 or TRBV12-4; tentatively, D is TRBD2 (6 bases). The CDR3 has 14 residues. Trimming pared 1 base from V and 7 bases from J, leaving 12 bases between. The CDR3 region is CASSLVRGGNTQYF. In DNA, the CDR3 is TGTGCCAGCAGTTTAGTACGCGGCGGGAATACGCAGTATTTT.

The sample holds a few counts of this clonotype. A far larger clone is one nucleotide away, so this likely arose from a read error. The chain has TRBV29-1 and TRBJ2-5; the D gene is possibly TRBD2 (7 bases). There are 11 residues in the CDR3. The germline gives CDR1 SQVTM, CDR2 ANQGSEA. Trimming stripped 4 bases from V and 11 bases from J, with 14 bases between. The DNA of the CDR3 is TGCAGCGTTGGAGAGGGGGGAGGGCAGTACTTC. Its translation is CSVGEGGGQYF.

This clonotype was recorded many times. The chain recombines TRBV3-1 with TRBJ2-2; D might be TRBD2 (5 bases). This CDR3 spans 14 amino acids. V shed 1 base and J shed 6 bases, with 9 bases lying between them. Germline CDR1 LGHDT, CDR2 YNNKEL (reference sequence). The DNA for the CDR3 is TGTGCCAGCAGCCAAGGGAGGAGTCCCGGGGAGCTGTTTTTT. Translated, it gives CASSQGRSPGELFF.

This clonotype was counted ten times or more. The V gene is TRBV27, the J gene TRBJ1-2, with D perhaps TRBD1 (5 bases). CDR1 MNHEY and CDR2 SMNVEV come from the germline V gene (reference sequence). The V gene lost 5 bases and the J gene lost 4 bases, with 20 bases spanning the gap. This CDR3 has 16 residues. For the CDR3, the DNA is TGTGCCAGCAGTCCCATGGTCCGGGGGGAGGGCTATGGCTACACCTTC. Protein: CASSPMVRGEGYGYTF.

This clonotype was seen repeatedly, ten times or more. The chain has TRBV28 and TRBJ2-7; 7 nucleotides match TRBD1. The CDR3 contains 13 residues. Per germline, CDR1 MDHEN and CDR2 SYDVKM. The ends lost 5 bases at V and 2 bases at J; junction bases unmatched: 3. This CDR3 is CASSIQGAYEQYF. The CDR3 nucleotides read TGTGCCAGCAGTATCCAGGGGGCCTACGAGCAGTACTTC.

This clonotype was observed many times. The J gene is TRBJ1-1, the V gene TRBV27; D is unresolved. V dropped 2 bases and J dropped 1 base, with 11 bases sitting between them. CDR1 is MNHEY, CDR2 SMNVEV, per germline (reference sequence). CDR3 length: 15 residues. The CDR3, as DNA: TGTGCCAGCAGTTTAAGGGCACGTCAGAACACTGAAGCTTTCTTT. Amino acid sequence: CASSLRARQNTEAFF.

Notes on this clonotype: This likely came from a read error, as a far larger clone is one base away. The chain is built from TRBV6-8 and TRBJ2-7; D not certain. V was clipped by 5 bases and J by 4 bases, with 12 bases between them. The V gene's germline CDR1 is MNHGY and CDR2 SAAAGT. This CDR3 has 13 amino acids. CDR3 bases: TGTGCCAGCAGTGAACCAGGAAAATACGAGCAGTACTTC. Translated: CASSEPGKYEQYF.

In its sample, this clonotype was seen many times. The chain uses TRBV10-3 and TRBJ2-2; unclear D gene. The CDR3 consists of 17 residues. CDR1 is ENHRY, CDR2 SYGVKD, per germline. Between the trimmed V and J ends, which lost 2 bases and 0 bases, there was a span of 13 bases. In nucleotides, the CDR3 is TGTGCCATCAGTGAGCCCCGCGGAGAGTCGAACACCGGGGAGCTGTTTTTT. It yields the protein CAISEPRGESNTGELFF.

The genes are TRBV5-6 and TRBJ1-6, with a tentative D call TRBD1 (5 bases). The ends were cut back, 2 bases at V and 9 bases at J, with 15 bases in the middle. This CDR3 contains 15 residues. CDR1 SGHDT and CDR2 YYEEEE come from the germline V gene. CDR3 bases: TGTGCCAGCAGCTTAGAACAGGCCTCCAGTTCACCCCTCCACTTT. As protein: CASSLEQASSSPLHF.

About this clonotype: With only one base between it and a far larger clone, this is likely a read error. This chain joins TRBV28 and TRBJ2-1; no firm D call. The V and J ends lost 6 bases and 10 bases respectively, with 19 bases between them. The CDR3 runs 14 residues. CDR1 is MDHEN, CDR2 SYDVKM, per germline. DNA of the CDR3: TGTGCCAGCAGCCGGCAAGACCCCCCCTACGAGCAGTTCTTC. Amino acid sequence: CASSRQDPPYEQFF.

This clonotype was seen ten or more times. The V call is TRBV30, the J call TRBJ2-2; weak D call: TRBD2 (5 bases). Trimming left V 0 bases short and J 6 bases short, with 8 bases between. Germline CDR1 GTSNPN, CDR2 SVGIG (reference sequence). The CDR3 runs to 13 residues. The CDR3 region has the DNA TGTGCCTGGAGTGTACTCGGGGCCGGGGAGCTGTTTTTT. This codes for CAWSVLGAGELFF.

The V gene is TRBV19, the J gene TRBJ2-5; a possible D gene is TRBD1 (5 bases). Germline V CDR1 and CDR2: LNHDA, SQIVND (reference sequence). The CDR3 is 14 amino acids. V was pared by 7 bases and J by 4 bases, with 16 bases between. The chain's CDR3 is CASKAKAGLETQYF. The CDR3 bases are TGTGCCAGTAAGGCCAAGGCAGGGCTAGAGACCCAGTACTTC.

V gene TRBV29-1 combines with J gene TRBJ1-5; D might be TRBD1 (6 bases). Between the trimmed V and J ends, which lost 3 bases and 7 bases, there was a span of 13 bases. CDR3 length: 13 amino acids. Germline CDR1 is SQVTM and CDR2 is ANQGSEA. CDR3 protein: CSVEGGAGQPQHF. The CDR3 coding sequence is TGCAGCGTTGAGGGGGGGGCGGGCCAGCCCCAGCATTTT.

This clonotype was recorded a few times. The chain joins TRBV20-1 to TRBJ1-1; D remains ambiguous. Deletions cut 6 bases from V and 1 base from J, with 12 bases between. The CDR3 consists of 13 residues. The germline CDR1 and CDR2 sequences are DFQATT and SNEGSKA (reference sequence). DNA of the CDR3: TGCAGTGCGGGCAAGACGGCGAACACTGAAGCTTTCTTT. This gives the protein CSAGKTANTEAFF.

This clonotype was counted a few times. It differs at one base from a far larger clone, so likely a read error. The gene calls are TRBV28 and TRBJ2-7, with 7 nucleotides matching TRBD2. With V trimmed by 7 bases and J by 7 bases, 7 bases remained unmatched. The CDR3 totals 12 residues. CDR1 and CDR2 (germline): MDHEN, SYDVKM. CDR3 nucleotides: TGTGCCAGCATCCCGGGAGGAGGTGAGCAGTACTTC. Encoded protein: CASIPGGGEQYF.